This record covers a single T cell receptor (beta chain). The data belong to a study of control samples from healthy donors and cancer patients. The ends were cut back, 1 base at V and 7 bases at J, with 10 bases in the middle. CDR3 size: 14 residues. Germline V gene sequence: CDR1 MGHRA, CDR2 YSYEKL. Data came from immunoSEQ multiplex PCR; TCRdb stores just in-frame clones and leaves some out. This table has 50,000 to 75,000 clones, 90% appearing once. Input material: PBMCs. J is TRBJ1-4 and V is TRBV4-1; D unresolved. The source is a man in his fifties or sixties with colorectal cancer. The DNA for the CDR3 is TGCGCCAGCAGCCAAGGGGCAGGAGGTGAAAAACTGTTTTTT. Translating gives CASSQGAGGEKLFF.